This T cell receptor (beta chain) derives from a study of blood T cells in healthy people across ages. Study-wide background: About one barcoded beta molecule per two T cells was captured by template switching.

The study, taken as a whole, reports: Shifts in expanded clonotypes may have been confounded by donor CMV status, which was unknown. While age rose, TCR beta diversity per million T cells dropped in a roughly linear way.

The CDR3 is 12 residues long. V was clipped by 10 bases and J by 8 bases, with 15 bases between them. Germline-derived CDR1 and CDR2 are MNHEY and SVGEGT. This clonotype was picked up one time. Antigen specificity is unknown. Combining a sample-barcoded 5' primer with a J-beta primer mix, a second PCR ran for roughly 7 to 12 cycles. Tagging of each cDNA molecule was performed by a template-switch adaptor with 12 random nucleotides. TCRdb ran MiXCR on the 5' RACE reads and lists one entry per CDR3 protein. Among approximately 830,000 distinct CDR3 sequences listed, 55% to 65% were seen once. Sequenced material: blood. V and J are TRBV6-2 or TRBV6-3 and TRBJ2-1; weak D call: TRBD2 (5 bases). This receptor was identified in a man aged 25 to 40 in good health. The CDR3 loop is CATRTSSDEQFF. CDR3 DNA sequence: TGTGCCACCCGGACTTCTTCGGATGAGCAGTTCTTC.